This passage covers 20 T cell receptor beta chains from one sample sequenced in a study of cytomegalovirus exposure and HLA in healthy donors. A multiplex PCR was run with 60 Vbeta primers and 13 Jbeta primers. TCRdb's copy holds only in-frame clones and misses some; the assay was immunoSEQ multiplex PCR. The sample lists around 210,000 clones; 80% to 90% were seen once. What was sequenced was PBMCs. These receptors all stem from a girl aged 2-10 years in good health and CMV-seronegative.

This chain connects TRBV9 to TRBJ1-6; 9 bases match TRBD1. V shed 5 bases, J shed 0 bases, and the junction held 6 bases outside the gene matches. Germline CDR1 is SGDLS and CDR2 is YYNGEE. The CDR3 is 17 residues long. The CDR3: CASSSGTGSSYNSPLHF. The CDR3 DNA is TGTGCCAGCAGTTCCGGGACAGGGAGCTCCTATAATTCACCCCTCCACTTT.

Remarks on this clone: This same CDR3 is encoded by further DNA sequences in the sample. DNA of the CDR3: TGTGCCAGCAGTTTCGACAGGGGTGACGGGTACGAGCAGTACTTC. This sequence encodes CASSFDRGDGYEQYF. The rearrangement uses TRBV11-2 and TRBJ2-7; 8 positions match TRBD1. Germline V gene data show CDR1 as SGHAT and CDR2 as FQNNGV. Trimming cost V 6 bases and J 4 bases; bases outside gene matches: 11. The CDR3 is made up of 15 amino acids.

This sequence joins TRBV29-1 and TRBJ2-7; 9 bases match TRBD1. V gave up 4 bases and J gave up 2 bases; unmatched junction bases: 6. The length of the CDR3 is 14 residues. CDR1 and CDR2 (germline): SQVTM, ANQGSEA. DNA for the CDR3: TGCAGCGTTGTTGCCGGGACAGGGCCCTACGAGCAGTACTTC. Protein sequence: CSVVAGTGPYEQYF.

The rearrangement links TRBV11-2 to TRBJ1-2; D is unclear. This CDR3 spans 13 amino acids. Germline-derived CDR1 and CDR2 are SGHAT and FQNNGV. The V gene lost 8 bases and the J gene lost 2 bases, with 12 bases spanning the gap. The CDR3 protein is CASCPSPNYGYTF. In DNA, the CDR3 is TGTGCCAGCTGCCCGAGTCCCAACTATGGCTACACCTTC. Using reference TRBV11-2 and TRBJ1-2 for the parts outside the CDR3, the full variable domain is EAGVAQSPRYKIIEKRQSVAFWCNPISGHATLYWYQQILGQGPKLLIQFQNNGVVDDSQLPKDRFSAERLKGVDSTLKIQPAKLEDSAVYLCASCPSPNYGYTFGSGTRLTVV.

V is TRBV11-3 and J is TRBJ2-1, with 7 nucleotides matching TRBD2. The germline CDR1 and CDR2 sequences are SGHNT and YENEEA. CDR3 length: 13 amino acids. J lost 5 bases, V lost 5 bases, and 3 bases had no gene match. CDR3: CASSQTSDNEQFF. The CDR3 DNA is TGTGCCAGCAGCCAAACTAGCGACAATGAGCAGTTCTTC.

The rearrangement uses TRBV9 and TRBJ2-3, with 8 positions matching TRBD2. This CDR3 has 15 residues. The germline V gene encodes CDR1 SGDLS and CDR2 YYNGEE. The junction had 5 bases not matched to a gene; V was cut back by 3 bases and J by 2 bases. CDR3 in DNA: TGTGCCAGCAGCGGGCGGGGGGTCATCACAGATACGCAGTATTTT. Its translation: CASSGRGVITDTQYF.

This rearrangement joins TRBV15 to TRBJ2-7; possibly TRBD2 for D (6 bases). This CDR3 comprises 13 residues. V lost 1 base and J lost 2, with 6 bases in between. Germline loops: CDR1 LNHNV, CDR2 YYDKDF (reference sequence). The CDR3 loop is CATSRGLAYEQYF. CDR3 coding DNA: TGTGCCACCAGCAGAGGACTAGCCTACGAGCAGTACTTC.

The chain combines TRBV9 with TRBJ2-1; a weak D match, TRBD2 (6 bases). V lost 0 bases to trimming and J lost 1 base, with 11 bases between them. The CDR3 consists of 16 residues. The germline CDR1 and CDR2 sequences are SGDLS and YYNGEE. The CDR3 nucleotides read TGTGCCAGCAGCGTAGCTGGGGGGATTTCCTACAATGAGCAGTTCTTC. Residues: CASSVAGGISYNEQFF.

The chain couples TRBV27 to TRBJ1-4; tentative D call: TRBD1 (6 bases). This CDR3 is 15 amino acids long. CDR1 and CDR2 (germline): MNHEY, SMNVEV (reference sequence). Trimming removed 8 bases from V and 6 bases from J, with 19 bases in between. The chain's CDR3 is CASGPHRAGDEKLFF. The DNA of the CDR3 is TGTGCCAGCGGCCCGCACAGGGCCGGAGATGAAAAACTGTTTTTT.

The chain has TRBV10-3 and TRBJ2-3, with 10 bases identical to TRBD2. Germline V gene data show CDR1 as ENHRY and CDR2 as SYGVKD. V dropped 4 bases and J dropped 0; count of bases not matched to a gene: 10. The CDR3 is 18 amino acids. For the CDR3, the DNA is TGTGCCATCAGTGCGCGGCTAGCGGGAGAGAGGAGCACAGATACGCAGTATTTT. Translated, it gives CAISARLAGERSTDTQYF.

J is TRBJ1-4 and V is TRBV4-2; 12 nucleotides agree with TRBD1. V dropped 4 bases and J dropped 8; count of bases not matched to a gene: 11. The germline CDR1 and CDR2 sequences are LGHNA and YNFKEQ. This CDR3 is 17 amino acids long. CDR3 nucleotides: TGTGCCAGCAGCCCCATAGGGGACAGGGGGCGTGAAGAAAAACTGTTTTTT. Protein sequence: CASSPIGDRGREEKLFF.

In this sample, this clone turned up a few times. CDR3 nucleotides: TGTGCCAGCAGCCGACAGGGGAACTCTGGAAACACCATATATTTT. It translates to CASSRQGNSGNTIYF. V gene TRBV5-6 combines with J gene TRBJ1-3; TRBD1 aligns across 8 bases. The ends lost 4 bases at V and 0 bases at J; junction bases unmatched: 3. Germline V gene sequence: CDR1 SGHDT, CDR2 YYEEEE. This CDR3 is 15 amino acids long.

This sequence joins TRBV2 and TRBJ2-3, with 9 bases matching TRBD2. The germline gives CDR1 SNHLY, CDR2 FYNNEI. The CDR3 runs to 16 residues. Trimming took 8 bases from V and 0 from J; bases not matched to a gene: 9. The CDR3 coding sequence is TGTGCCAGCCTCGGGCGAGCGGGGGGAAGCACAGATACGCAGTATTTT. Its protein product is CASLGRAGGSTDTQYF.

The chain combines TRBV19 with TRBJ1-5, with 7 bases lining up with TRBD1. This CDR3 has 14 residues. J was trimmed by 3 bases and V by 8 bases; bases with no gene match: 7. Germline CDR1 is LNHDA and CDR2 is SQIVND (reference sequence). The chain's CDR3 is CASDGTALNQPQHF. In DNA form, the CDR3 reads TGTGCCAGTGACGGGACAGCCCTCAATCAGCCCCAGCATTTT.

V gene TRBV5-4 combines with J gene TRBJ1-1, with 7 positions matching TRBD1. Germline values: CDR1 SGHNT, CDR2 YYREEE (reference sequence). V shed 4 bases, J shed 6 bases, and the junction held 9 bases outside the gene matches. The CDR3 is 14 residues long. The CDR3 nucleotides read TGTGCCAGCAGCAGCCGACAGGGAACCGCTGAAGCTTTCTTT. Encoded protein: CASSSRQGTAEAFF.

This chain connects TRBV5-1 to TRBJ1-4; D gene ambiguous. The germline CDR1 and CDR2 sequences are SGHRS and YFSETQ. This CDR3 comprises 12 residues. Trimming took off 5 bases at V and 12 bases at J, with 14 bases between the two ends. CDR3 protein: CASSNTPRELFF. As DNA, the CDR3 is TGCGCCAGCAGTAACACCCCGCGGGAACTGTTTTTT.

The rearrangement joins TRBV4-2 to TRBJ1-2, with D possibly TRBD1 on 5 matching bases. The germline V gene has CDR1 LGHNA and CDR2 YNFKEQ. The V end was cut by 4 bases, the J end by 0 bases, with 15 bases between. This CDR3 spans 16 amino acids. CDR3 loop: CASSPRDMTANYGYTF. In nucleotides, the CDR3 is TGTGCCAGCAGCCCTAGAGACATGACAGCTAACTATGGCTACACCTTC.

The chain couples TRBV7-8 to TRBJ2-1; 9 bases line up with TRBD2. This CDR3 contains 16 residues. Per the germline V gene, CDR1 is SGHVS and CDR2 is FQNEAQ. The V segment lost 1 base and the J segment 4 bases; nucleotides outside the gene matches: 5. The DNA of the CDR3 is TGTGCCAGCAGCTTAGTGAGAGCGGGAGGTTACAATGAGCAGTTCTTC. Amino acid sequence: CASSLVRAGGYNEQFF.

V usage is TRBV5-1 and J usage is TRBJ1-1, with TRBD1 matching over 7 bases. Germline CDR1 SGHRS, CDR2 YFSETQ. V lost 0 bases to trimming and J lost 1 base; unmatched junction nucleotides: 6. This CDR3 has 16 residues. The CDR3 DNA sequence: TGCGCCAGCAGCTTGGCCGGGACAGAAAAGAACACTGAAGCTTTCTTT. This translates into CASSLAGTEKNTEAFF. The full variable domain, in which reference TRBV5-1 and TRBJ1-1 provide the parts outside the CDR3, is KAGVTQTPRYLIKTRGQQVTLSCSPISGHRSVSWYQQTPGQGLQFLFEYFSETQRNKGNFPGRFSGRQFSNSRSEMNVSTLELGDSALYLCASSLAGTEKNTEAFFGQGTRLTVV.

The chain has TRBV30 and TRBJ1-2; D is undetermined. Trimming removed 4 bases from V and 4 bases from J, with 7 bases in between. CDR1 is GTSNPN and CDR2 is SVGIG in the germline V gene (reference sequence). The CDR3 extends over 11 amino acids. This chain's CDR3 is CAWTPGYGYTF. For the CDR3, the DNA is TGTGCCTGGACACCCGGCTATGGCTACACCTTC.